This T cell receptor (beta chain) was retrieved from a study of T cells after posttransplantation cyclophosphamide. General observations from the study: Recipient CMV seropositivity and CMV reactivation strongly tracked TRB clonality. TRB overlap between skin or GI tissue T cells and blood was limited.

Treatment was busulfan-fludarabine conditioning, a marrow graft, and cyclophosphamide on days +3 and +4. Some clones are missing from TCRdb's copy, which holds only in-frame ones; the method was immunoSEQ multiplex PCR. The data show under 1,500 clones, with none appearing a single time. This clone ranks as medium-sized (0.01 to 0.1%). Its specificity is unknown. Source: PBMCs, taken 84 days after allogeneic stem cell transplant with posttransplant cyclophosphamide. The TCR was taken from a male patient in his thirties who received an allogeneic stem cell transplant from a related donor, was CMV-positive, and had no GVHD. The graft donor may be the source of some T cells.

CDR3 loop: CASSLAGTGGQFF. The CDR3, as DNA: TGTGCCAGCAGCTTAGCAGGGACAGGGGGGCAGTTCTTC. This chain joins TRBV7-9 and TRBJ2-1; 11 bases agree with TRBD1. V lost 0 bases, J lost 12 bases, and 1 base stayed unmatched. This CDR3 contains 13 residues. From germline, CDR1 is SEHNR and CDR2 FQNEAQ (reference sequence).